The 17 T cell receptor beta chains presented below share a single source sample, sequenced in a study of shared clonotypes between healthy human individuals. The table came from immunoSEQ multiplex PCR; TCRdb's copy has only in-frame clones and leaves some out. The sample records about 1.5 million clones, 96% being singletons. The sample consisted of naive CD4+ T cells sorted from blood. Specified subset: CD45RA+ positively selected. Receptors were obtained from a man in his thirties or forties in good health.

The chain employs TRBV7-2 and TRBJ2-2, with 7 nucleotides matching TRBD1. Germline CDR1 SGHTA, CDR2 FQGNSA. CDR3 size: 16 residues. J lost 5 bases, V lost 8 bases, and 14 bases had no gene match. In DNA form, the CDR3 reads TGTGCCAGCTTCCTTTCAAGGGGGCGCGGTACCGGGGAGCTGTTTTTT. Protein product: CASFLSRGRGTGELFF.

The chain carries TRBV7-2 and TRBJ2-3, with TRBD2 matching 13 bases. This CDR3 is 17 amino acids long. Trimming took 5 bases from V and 2 from J; bases not matched to a gene: 7. CDR1 and CDR2 (germline): SGHTA, FQGNSA. CDR3 DNA sequence: TGTGCCAGCAGCGCCGGACTAGCGGGAGTATACACAGATACGCAGTATTTT. Its translation: CASSAGLAGVYTDTQYF.

V is TRBV11-2 and J is TRBJ1-1, with D possibly being TRBD1 (6 bases). This CDR3 comprises 14 residues. The V end was cut by 5 bases, the J end by 1 base, with 11 bases between. The germline V gene has CDR1 SGHAT and CDR2 FQNNGV. The CDR3 nucleotides read TGTGCCAGCAGCGCACGGACAGAGAACACTGAAGCTTTCTTT. This gives the protein CASSARTENTEAFF.

This sequence joins TRBV5-1 and TRBJ1-3, with D unclear. Trimming shortened V by 0 bases and J by 0 bases, and 7 bases separated the two germline ends. CDR3 size: 15 residues. Germline V gene data show CDR1 as SGHRS and CDR2 as YFSETQ. CDR3 coding DNA: TGCGCCAGCAGCTTGGACAGTACCTCTGGAAACACCATATATTTT. Translated, it gives CASSLDSTSGNTIYF.

This clone was recorded many times. The same CDR3 arises from other DNA sequences in this sample as well. The chain uses TRBV9 and TRBJ2-7, with 8 nucleotides matching TRBD1. J gave up 3 bases and V 4 bases, and 6 bases lay outside the gene matches. The CDR3 consists of 14 residues. The germline V gene has CDR1 SGDLS and CDR2 YYNGEE. As DNA, the CDR3 is TGTGCCAGCAGCTACGGACAGGGAAACTACGAGCAGTACTTC. This encodes CASSYGQGNYEQYF.

V is TRBV5-5 and J is TRBJ1-5, with D hard to call. V dropped 3 bases and J dropped 5 bases, with 9 bases sitting between them. The CDR3 sequence is 13 residues long. The germline CDR1 and CDR2 sequences are SGHKS and YYEKEE (reference sequence). The CDR3 DNA is TGTGCCAGCAGCTCTTCGAACGATCAGCCCCAGCATTTT. Translation gives CASSSSNDQPQHF.

The rearrangement uses TRBV9 and TRBJ2-7; 9 bases fit TRBD1. This CDR3 has 14 amino acids. Germline loops: CDR1 SGDLS, CDR2 YYNGEE. The ends lost 4 bases at V and 3 bases at J; junction bases unmatched: 5. The CDR3 sequence is CASSRAGQGYEQYF. The CDR3 bases are TGTGCCAGCAGCAGGGCGGGACAGGGCTACGAGCAGTACTTC.

This chain uses TRBV7-9 with TRBJ1-1; unclear D gene. The V and J ends lost 2 bases and 1 base respectively, with 8 bases between them. The germline V gene has CDR1 SEHNR and CDR2 FQNEAQ (reference sequence). This CDR3 spans 14 amino acids. CDR3 bases: TGTGCCAGCAGCTTATCGTTTAGGAACACTGAAGCTTTCTTT. Translating gives CASSLSFRNTEAFF.

The chain uses TRBV18 and TRBJ2-7; unclear D gene. Germline V gives CDR1 KGHSH, CDR2 LQKENI. CDR3 length equals 14 residues. V was trimmed by 1 base and J by 6 bases, leaving 13 bases between them. The CDR3 nucleotides are TGTGCCAGCTCACCACAGACGGTACCCTCCGAGCAGTACTTC. This translates into CASSPQTVPSEQYF.

In regard to this clone: The sample holds other DNA sequences that translate to the same CDR3. The CDR3 loop reads CASSVASGTYEQYF. Here the CDR3 DNA reads TGTGCCAGCAGCGTAGCGTCAGGGACCTACGAGCAGTACTTC. This rearrangement joins TRBV9 to TRBJ2-7; weak D call: TRBD1 (5 bases). V gave up 0 bases and J gave up 2 bases, with 9 bases separating them. The V gene's germline CDR1 is SGDLS and CDR2 YYNGEE. This CDR3 is built from 14 residues.

As for this clone: Other DNA sequences in this specimen translate into the identical CDR3. The rearrangement joins TRBV30 to TRBJ2-5; D not certain. The CDR3 runs to 11 residues. Per germline, CDR1 GTSNPN and CDR2 SVGIG (reference sequence). V lost 0 bases and J 6 bases, leaving 5 bases between the germline ends. Here the CDR3 reads CAWSVLQTQYF. DNA of the CDR3: TGTGCCTGGAGTGTACTGCAGACCCAGTACTTC. The whole variable domain, filled in from reference TRBV30 and TRBJ2-5, reads SQTIHQWPATLVQPVGSPLSLECTVEGTSNPNLYWYRQAAGRGLQLLFYSVGIGQISSEVPQNLSASRPQDRQFILSSKKLLLSDSGFYLCAWSVLQTQYFGPGTRLLVL.

Regarding this clone: The same CDR3 arises from other DNA sequences in this sample as well. This sequence joins TRBV14 and TRBJ2-7, with 7 bases identical to TRBD1. Unmatched junction bases numbered 14, after V lost 0 bases and J lost 0 bases. The length of the CDR3 is 19 residues. Germline V lookup: CDR1 SGHDN, CDR2 FVKESK. The CDR3 nucleotides read TGTGCCAGCAGCCAAGATTGGAGACAGGGTGATAGAAGCTCCTACGAGCAGTACTTC. This encodes CASSQDWRQGDRSSYEQYF. Looking up the rest from reference TRBV14 and TRBJ2-7 gives the full variable domain: EAGVTQFPSHSVIEKGQTVTLRCDPISGHDNLYWYRRVMGKEIKFLLHFVKESKQDESGMPNNRFLAERTGGTYSTLKVQPAELEDSGVYFCASSQDWRQGDRSSYEQYFGPGTRLTVT.

The gene calls are TRBV27 and TRBJ2-2, with TRBD1 identical over 8 bases. The CDR3 totals 14 residues. Losses at the gene ends were 8 bases for V and 1 base for J; bases not matched to a gene: 3. Germline values: CDR1 MNHEY, CDR2 SMNVEV (reference sequence). CDR3 sequence (DNA): TGTGCCAGCGGGACAGGCATGAACACCGGGGAGCTGTTTTTT. Translating gives CASGTGMNTGELFF.

The chain carries TRBV9 and TRBJ2-3, with a weak D call TRBD2 (5 bases). Germline V gives CDR1 SGDLS, CDR2 YYNGEE. The V and J ends lost 3 bases and 4 bases respectively, with 15 bases between them. The CDR3 is 15 residues long. In DNA, the CDR3 is TGTGCCAGCAGCGCAACCGGGATGAGGGCAGATACGCAGTATTTT. This codes for CASSATGMRADTQYF. Supplemented by reference TRBV9 and TRBJ2-3, the full variable domain reads DSGVTQTPKHLITATGQRVTLRCSPRSGDLSVYWYQQSLDQGLQFLIQYYNGEERAKGNILERFSAQQFPDLHSELNLSSLELGDSALYFCASSATGMRADTQYFGPGTRLTVL.

This chain uses TRBV2 with TRBJ1-4; TRBD1 matches at 8 bases. The CDR3 totals 15 residues. V lost 6 bases and J lost 5; bases outside the gene matches: 8. Germline CDR1 reads SNHLY; CDR2 reads FYNNEI. The CDR3 reads CASRVQGGENEKLFF. The DNA for the CDR3 is TGTGCCAGCAGGGTACAGGGGGGAGAAAATGAAAAACTGTTTTTT. Using reference TRBV2 and TRBJ1-4 for the parts outside the CDR3, the full variable domain is EPEVTQTPSHQVTQMGQEVILRCVPISNHLYFYWYRQILGQKVEFLVSFYNNEISEKSEIFDDQFSVERPDGSNFTLKIRSTKLEDSAMYFCASRVQGGENEKLFFGSGTQLSVL.

The chain has TRBV2 and TRBJ2-3; D is unresolved. V lost 7 bases to trimming and J lost 4 bases, with 12 bases between them. CDR3 size: 13 residues. Per the germline V gene, CDR1 is SNHLY and CDR2 is FYNNEI. The CDR3 loop is CASTRLSPDTQYF. For the CDR3, the DNA is TGTGCCAGCACCAGACTTAGCCCAGATACGCAGTATTTT.

The genes are TRBV4-3 and TRBJ2-1, with 7 bases that match TRBD2. CDR1 LGHNA and CDR2 YSLEER come from the germline V gene. The CDR3 totals 14 residues. The J segment lost 0 bases and the V segment lost 4 bases, leaving 0 bases of the junction unmatched. The CDR3 DNA follows: TGCGCCAGCAGCCGGGGGGGCTCCTACAATGAGCAGTTCTTC. Protein product: CASSRGGSYNEQFF.